This T cell receptor beta chain was sequenced in a study of T cell responses to AZD1222 COVID-19 vaccine. Some clones are missing from TCRdb's copy, which holds only in-frame ones; the method was immunoSEQ multiplex PCR. In the table there are 140,000 or so clones, over 85% of which are singletons. The CDR3 has 16 residues. Between the trimmed V and J ends, which lost 5 bases and 7 bases, there was a span of 20 bases. CDR1 is SGHVS, CDR2 FQNEAQ, per germline. Second doses were pooled across both intervals (about 4 or about 12 weeks). This chain connects TRBV7-8 to TRBJ1-4, with a tentative D call TRBD1 (6 bases). Sample: peripheral blood, taken 28 days after the second AZD1222 dose. The receptor was derived from an adult who received the AZD1222 COVID-19 vaccine. CDR3: CASSPNPRGLSEKLFF. The DNA of the CDR3 is TGTGCCAGCAGCCCCAACCCCAGGGGACTGAGTGAAAAACTGTTTTTT.